This is a list of T cell receptor beta chains from one sample in a study of STAT3 mutations in large granular lymphocyte leukemia. TCRdb's copy holds only in-frame clones and misses some; the assay was immunoSEQ multiplex PCR. The sample contains about 5,500 clones, roughly 94% of which appear only once. Sequenced sample: peripheral blood mononuclear cells. These receptors were obtained from a man between 60 and 75 years old with T-cell large granular lymphocyte leukemia. Some clones in this sample may be carry-over from other donors' samples. Both conserved end residues are part of each CDR3. D genes are given only for firm matches. Size values are once, few and many counts, or a class for expanded clones, and some rows have none.

J gene: TRBJ2-3
D gene: NA
clone size: NA
V gene: TRBV6-5
CDR3 DNA: TGTGCCAGCAGGGACGACAGGTCTCTCTTCGATACGCAGTATTTT
CDR3 protein: CASRDDRSLFDTQYF

J gene: TRBJ1-4
D gene: TRBD1
clone size: NA
V gene: TRBV7-2
CDR3 DNA: TGTGCCAGCAGCTTAGGGCCACAGGGGGCCAGTGAAAAACTGTTTTTT
CDR3 protein: CASSLGPQGASEKLFF

J gene: TRBJ2-1
D gene: NA
clone size: NA
V gene: TRBV29-1
CDR3 DNA: TGCAGCGAAGGCTCCTACAATGAGCAGTTCTTC
CDR3 protein: CSEGSYNEQFF

J gene: TRBJ1-2
D gene: TRBD1
clone size: NA
V gene: TRBV29-1
CDR3 DNA: TGCAGCACCTCGACAGGGGAGGCTGGCTACACCTTC
CDR3 protein: CSTSTGEAGYTF

J gene: TRBJ2-5
D gene: NA
clone size: NA
V gene: TRBV18
CDR3 DNA: TGTGCCAGCTCACAGTCAGGAATTGAAGAGACCCAGTACTTC
CDR3 protein: CASSQSGIEETQYF

J gene: TRBJ2-2
D gene: NA
clone size: NA
V gene: TRBV7-2
CDR3 DNA: TGTGCCAGCAGCTTAGCGCTGGGGGTCGCGAACACCGGGGAGCTGTTTTTT
CDR3 protein: CASSLALGVANTGELFF

J gene: TRBJ1-2
D gene: NA
clone size: NA
V gene: TRBV7-9
CDR3 DNA: TGTGCCAGCAGCTTAGGCCAAGTCCAGGGCTACACCTTC
CDR3 protein: CASSLGQVQGYTF

J gene: TRBJ1-2
D gene: NA
clone size: large
V gene: TRBV7-2
CDR3 DNA: TGTGCCAGCAGCTTAGTAGATCAGGATGGCTACACCTTC
CDR3 protein: CASSLVDQDGYTF

J gene: TRBJ2-2
D gene: TRBD1
clone size: once
V gene: TRBV18
CDR3 DNA: TGTGCCAGCTCACCAGGACAGGCCGGGGAGCTGTTTTTT
CDR3 protein: CASSPGQAGELFF

J gene: TRBJ1-5
D gene: NA
clone size: NA
V gene: TRBV5-1
CDR3 DNA: TGCGCCAGCAGCGATGCAGGGGAATCGAATCAGCCCCAGCATTTT
CDR3 protein: CASSDAGESNQPQHF

J gene: TRBJ2-7
D gene: TRBD2
clone size: NA
V gene: TRBV5-4
CDR3 DNA: TGTGCCAGCAGCTCCGGGACTAGCGGGCGGGTCTCCTACGAGCAGTACTTC
CDR3 protein: CASSSGTSGRVSYEQYF

J gene: TRBJ2-5
D gene: TRBD2
clone size: NA
V gene: TRBV7-2
CDR3 DNA: TGTGCCAGCAGCTTAGTTGGGACTAGAGCCTATTCCCAAGAGACCCAGTACTTC
CDR3 protein: CASSLVGTRAYSQETQYF

J gene: TRBJ2-7
D gene: TRBD1
clone size: NA
V gene: TRBV11-1
CDR3 DNA: TGTGCCAGCAGCGATAACAGGGGGCGGGTCTACGAGCAGTACTTC
CDR3 protein: CASSDNRGRVYEQYF

J gene: TRBJ2-7
D gene: TRBD1
clone size: NA
V gene: TRBV27
CDR3 DNA: TGTGCCAGCAGTTTTACAGGGGGGTACGAGCAGTACTTC
CDR3 protein: CASSFTGGYEQYF

J gene: TRBJ1-2
D gene: NA
clone size: NA
V gene: TRBV7-2
CDR3 DNA: TGTGCCAGCAGCTTCAACTATGGCTACACCTTC
CDR3 protein: CASSFNYGYTF

J gene: TRBJ2-1
D gene: NA
clone size: NA
V gene: TRBV25-1
CDR3 DNA: TGTGCCAGCAGTGTGATGGGCTACAATGAGCAGTTCTTC
CDR3 protein: CASSVMGYNEQFF